This is a list of T cell receptor beta chains from one sample in a study of cytomegalovirus exposure and HLA in healthy donors. Only in-frame clones appear in the TCRdb table, and some are missing; sequencing was by immunoSEQ multiplex PCR. The data show about 150,000 clones, approximately 83% seen once. Sequences were obtained from PBMCs. Receptors originate from a young woman in good health and CMV-seronegative. Each CDR3 is given with its conserved first and last residue. The D gene is left open where the match is weak. For some rows the clone size is stated as once, few or many, or as a class when expanded; others skip it.

CDR3 DNA,CDR3 protein,D gene,V gene,clone size,J gene
TGTGCCAGCAGTTTGGGACGAAGGACAGGGCGGGATGGCTACACCTTC,CASSLGRRTGRDGYTF,TRBD1,TRBV28,once,TRBJ1-2
TGTGCCAGCTCCGAGGGAGGCGAACGGCCCCAGCATTTT,CASSEGGERPQHF,.,TRBV18,.,TRBJ1-5
TGTGCCAGCAGCAGAAACAGGGGTCCCTACGAGCAGTACTTC,CASSRNRGPYEQYF,.,TRBV21-1,.,TRBJ2-7
TGCGCCAGCAGCACGGGACAGGCTTACAATGAGCAGTTCTTC,CASSTGQAYNEQFF,TRBD1,TRBV5-1,.,TRBJ2-1
TGCGCCACCGGACAGGGTCGAGCGTCTAATGAAAAACTGTTTTTT,CATGQGRASNEKLFF,TRBD1,TRBV5-1,.,TRBJ1-4
TGTGCCAGCAGCCCCCGACCAGCGGAGAATTACAATGAGCAGTTCTTC,CASSPRPAENYNEQFF,.,TRBV7-9,.,TRBJ2-1
TGTGCCTTGAGGGAGGGCTCTGGGGCCAACGTCCTGACTTTC,CALREGSGANVLTF,TRBD2,TRBV30,.,TRBJ2-6
TGTGCCAGCAGTCTCTCGACGGGTAGGACCGGGGAGCTGTTTTTT,CASSLSTGRTGELFF,.,TRBV28,.,TRBJ2-2
TGTGCCAGCAGCTTAGGGCTAGAAGTCCAAGAGCAGTACTTC,CASSLGLEVQEQYF,.,TRBV7-9,.,TRBJ2-7
TGTGCCAGCAGCTTAAAGTCGAGGCTAGCGGGGGGAGGCTCCTACAATGAGCAGTTCTTC,CASSLKSRLAGGGSYNEQFF,TRBD2,TRBV7-6,.,TRBJ2-1
TGTGCCAGCAGAGACGACAGGGGCACCTACAATGAGCAGTTCTTC,CASRDDRGTYNEQFF,TRBD1,TRBV6-5,.,TRBJ2-1
TGCGCCAGCAGCTTGGGAGGGAGTGAGGGCTACACCTTC,CASSLGGSEGYTF,.,TRBV5-1,.,TRBJ1-2
TGTGCCAGCAGCTCACCAGGGGAGGGCTACACCTTC,CASSSPGEGYTF,.,TRBV14,.,TRBJ1-2
TGTGCCAGTAGTTTACCGGGACAGGGTTACTATGGCTACACCTTC,CASSLPGQGYYGYTF,TRBD1,TRBV19,.,TRBJ1-2
TGTGCCAGCAGCTTAGGGAGTGAAGCTTTCTTT,CASSLGSEAFF,.,TRBV7-9,.,TRBJ1-1
TGTGCCAGCAGCGCCTTAACAGGGTTTAAGGGCTACACCTTC,CASSALTGFKGYTF,.,TRBV9,.,TRBJ1-2
TGTGCCAGCAGCGTCTACGGCACTGAAGCTTTCTTT,CASSVYGTEAFF,.,TRBV11-2,.,TRBJ1-1
TGTGCCAGCAGTTCACTAGCGGGGGGGAAATGGGGCAATGAGCAGTTCTTC,CASSSLAGGKWGNEQFF,TRBD2,TRBV28,.,TRBJ2-1
TGTGCCTGGAGTGTAGTTCAAGCAGGAGGGAGGACTGAAGCTTTCTTT,CAWSVVQAGGRTEAFF,.,TRBV30,.,TRBJ1-1
TGTGCCAGTAGTCCGCCGACAGGGCGAGAGCAGTACTTC,CASSPPTGREQYF,TRBD1,TRBV19,.,TRBJ2-7
TGTGCCAGCTCACGGCAGGGTCCTAATGAAAAACTGTTTTTT,CASSRQGPNEKLFF,.,TRBV18,.,TRBJ1-4
TGTGCCAGCGCCCCACAGGGGGCAATGGGCTACACCTTC,CASAPQGAMGYTF,TRBD1,TRBV19,.,TRBJ1-2
TGTGCCAGCAGCCAACCAGCGGGGAGGGGTTCCTACGAGCAGTACTTC,CASSQPAGRGSYEQYF,TRBD2,TRBV7-9,few,TRBJ2-7
TGCGCCAGCAGGTCCGGGGGGACAGGCGGCGAGCAGTACTTC,CASRSGGTGGEQYF,.,TRBV10-2,.,TRBJ2-7
TGTGCCAGTAGGGAGGTCTCCCGATATGGCTACACCTTC,CASREVSRYGYTF,.,TRBV19,.,TRBJ1-2
TGTGCCAGCAGTCCGTGGGGAGGGGGCTCCTACGAGCAGTACTTC,CASSPWGGGSYEQYF,.,TRBV28,.,TRBJ2-7
TGCGCCAGCAGCTTGGCAGTTCAGGGCCACACCGGGGAGCTGTTTTTT,CASSLAVQGHTGELFF,.,TRBV5-1,.,TRBJ2-2
TGTTCCAGCAGCTTAACTCGAGGACAGCACTACGAGCAGTACTTC,CSSSLTRGQHYEQYF,.,TRBV7-9,once,TRBJ2-7
TGCGCCAGCAGTGAGTCGAGTCGCGCGGGGGTCCAGCCCCAGCATTTT,CASSESSRAGVQPQHF,.,TRBV10-2,.,TRBJ1-5
.,CASSPGFLETQYF,.,TRBV18,.,TRBJ2-5
TGTGCGGGGGGGGCGGGCACTGAAGCTTTCTTT,CAGGAGTEAFF,.,TRBV6-1,.,TRBJ1-1
TGTGCCAGCAGTTTACAGGGTAACGAGCAGTACTTC,CASSLQGNEQYF,.,TRBV6-5,.,TRBJ2-7
TGTGCCAGCACCCAACAGGGGGCCGGCACTGAAGCTTTCTTT,CASTQQGAGTEAFF,TRBD1,TRBV6-5,.,TRBJ1-1
TGTGCCAGTAGTCCGCCGGGACTAGCCCCCTCGAGCTCCTACAATGAGCAGTTCTTC,CASSPPGLAPSSSYNEQFF,TRBD2,TRBV19,.,TRBJ2-1
TGTGCCAGCACCAGAGACAGGGGAGCTGGGGCCAACGGCCTGACTTTC,CASTRDRGAGANGLTF,TRBD1,TRBV2,.,TRBJ2-6
TGCAGCGTTGAAGATGTAGAGGGGGCTGAGGGCACTGAAGCTTTCTTT,CSVEDVEGAEGTEAFF,TRBD1,TRBV29-1,.,TRBJ1-1
TGCAGCGTTCAGGGGACAGGTTACTACGAGCAGTACTTC,CSVQGTGYYEQYF,TRBD1,TRBV29-1,.,TRBJ2-7
TGTGCCAGCAGCTCAAGATCCCAGGGGGCCCACGAGCAGTACTTC,CASSSRSQGAHEQYF,TRBD1,TRBV7-2,.,TRBJ2-7
TGTGCCAGCAGCAACAGGGCTAATGAAAAACTGTTTTTT,CASSNRANEKLFF,.,TRBV5-4,.,TRBJ1-4
TGTGCCAGCTCACATGGACAGGGTGGTGAAAAACTGTTTTTT,CASSHGQGGEKLFF,TRBD1,TRBV18,.,TRBJ1-4
TGCGCCAGCACCTGGGACAACTCCTACGAGCAGTACTTC,CASTWDNSYEQYF,.,TRBV5-1,.,TRBJ2-7
TGCGCCAGCCAGGAGAACACTGAAGCTTTCTTT,CASQENTEAFF,.,TRBV5-1,.,TRBJ1-1
TGTGCCAGCAGTGAAGCGCTTCGGGGGACGGCTTGGATCTATGGCTACACCTTC,CASSEALRGTAWIYGYTF,.,TRBV6-1,.,TRBJ1-2
TGTGCCTGGAGTGAAGGGACTAGCGGGGGGCCCCGGCGGTGCTACTTC,CAWSEGTSGGPRRCYF,TRBD2,TRBV30,.,TRBJ2-7
TGTGCCAGCAGCTTAGCGGGCAACTACAATGAGCAGTTCTTC,CASSLAGNYNEQFF,.,TRBV7-9,.,TRBJ2-1
TGCGCCAGCAGCTTTCTCGACAGCTTCCAAGAGACCCAGTACTTC,CASSFLDSFQETQYF,.,TRBV5-1,.,TRBJ2-5
TGTGCCAGCAGCCGAAGGGACAGATACACCGGGGAGCTGTTTTTT,CASSRRDRYTGELFF,TRBD1,TRBV7-9,.,TRBJ2-2
TGTGCCAGCAGTGGGACAAGCTGGGATGGCTACACCTTC,CASSGTSWDGYTF,.,TRBV6-1,few,TRBJ1-2
TGCGCCAGCAGCCAAGGGTGGGACAGCTATACTAAACTGTTTTTT,CASSQGWDSYTKLFF,TRBD1,TRBV4-1,few,TRBJ1-4
TGTGCCAGCAGCTTATTTGCGTCAAGCGAGCAGTACTTC,CASSLFASSEQYF,.,TRBV7-2,.,TRBJ2-7
TGTGCCAGCAGCTCCTGGACTAGCGGGGGACCACAAGAGACCCAGTACTTC,CASSSWTSGGPQETQYF,TRBD2,TRBV5-4,.,TRBJ2-5
TGCGCCAGCAGCTTGCCCCTTGGAGGGGGCGTAGATGAGCAGTTCTTC,CASSLPLGGGVDEQFF,.,TRBV5-1,.,TRBJ2-1